The next 8 T cell receptor beta chains were all read from a single sample in a study of blood T cells in healthy people across ages. Primed by a sample-barcoded 5' primer and a J-beta primer mix, a second PCR proceeded for about 7 to 11 cycles. Using its own MiXCR run on the 5' RACE reads, TCRdb lists one record per CDR3 protein. Found here are roughly 1.6 million distinct CDR3 sequences, 30% to 35% of them singletons; the top ten hold approximately 11%. Sequencing was done on a sample of blood. Source of these receptors: a woman in her 30s in good health.

The sample holds a few counts of this clonotype. The chain uses TRBV5-6 and TRBJ2-3, with D tentatively TRBD1 (5 bases). Germline CDR1 is SGHDT and CDR2 is YYEEEE. Trimming shortened V by 3 bases and J by 1 base, and 15 bases separated the two germline ends. This CDR3 spans 16 amino acids. The CDR3 DNA reads as TGTGCCAGCAGCTCCTGGGAAGGGGCTCGCACAGATACGCAGTATTTT. This translates into CASSSWEGARTDTQYF.

V gene TRBV30 combines with J gene TRBJ2-5; 8 bases are shared with TRBD1. Germline V CDR1 and CDR2: GTSNPN, SVGIG (reference sequence). This CDR3 is built from 14 residues. The J segment lost 5 bases and the V segment lost 2 bases, leaving 7 bases of the junction unmatched. CDR3: CAWSRDRREETQYF. Written as DNA, the CDR3 is TGTGCCTGGAGTAGGGACAGGAGGGAGGAGACCCAGTACTTC.

The genes are TRBV25-1 and TRBJ1-2, with 8 nucleotides matching TRBD1. Trimming at V came to 1 base and at J to 5 bases, leaving 3 bases not matched to a gene. This CDR3 region has 14 residues. Germline-derived CDR1 and CDR2 are MGHDK and SYGVNS. Here the CDR3 reads CASSELGQVYGYTF. CDR3 DNA sequence: TGTGCCAGCAGTGAATTGGGACAGGTATATGGCTACACCTTC.

This clonotype was seen only once. This chain connects TRBV29-1 to TRBJ2-3; tentative D call: TRBD1 (5 bases). The CDR3 spans 13 residues. Looked up from germline, CDR1 is SQVTM and CDR2 is ANQGSEA. Trimming cost V 4 bases and J 2 bases, with 10 bases left between them. CDR3 region: CSVVPRATDTQYF. Written as DNA, the CDR3 is TGCAGCGTTGTACCCAGGGCCACAGATACGCAGTATTTT.

The chain has TRBV29-1 and TRBJ1-2, with TRBD1 as a possible D gene (5 bases). Germline V gene data show CDR1 as SQVTM and CDR2 as ANQGSEA. V was shortened by 3 bases and J by 0 bases, with 11 bases between the two germline ends. The CDR3 loop spans 14 amino acids. CDR3 bases: TGCAGCGTTGACCCGACAGAGGCTAACTATGGCTACACCTTC. Protein sequence: CSVDPTEANYGYTF.

This clonotype turned up a few times. The chain employs TRBV5-1 and TRBJ1-1; D perhaps matches TRBD1 (6 bases). Germline CDR1 and CDR2: SGHRS and YFSETQ. The CDR3 contains 14 residues. V was cut by 4 bases and J by 6 bases, with 16 bases left in between. CDR3 protein: CASSDGQPGAEAFF. CDR3 coding DNA: TGCGCCAGCAGCGACGGACAGCCGGGCGCTGAAGCTTTCTTT.

The table lists this clonotype with a few counts. The chain has TRBV5-5 and TRBJ2-7; TRBD1 matches at 8 bases. From germline, CDR1 is SGHKS and CDR2 YYEKEE (reference sequence). The CDR3 length is 15 residues. With V trimmed by 4 bases and J by 7 bases, 13 bases remained unmatched. The CDR3 region is CASSQPGQGLGEQYF. The CDR3 coding sequence is TGTGCCAGCAGCCAGCCAGGACAGGGCTTAGGGGAGCAGTACTTC.

The chain couples TRBV7-2 to TRBJ2-7, with 7 bases aligning to TRBD1. The V gene's germline CDR1 is SGHTA and CDR2 FQGNSA. V lost 3 bases, J lost 1 base, and 9 bases stayed unmatched. The CDR3 contains 16 residues. The CDR3 DNA is TGTGCCAGCAGCTTGACTTTAGGGACAGTATCCTACGAGCAGTACTTC. Translating it yields CASSLTLGTVSYEQYF.